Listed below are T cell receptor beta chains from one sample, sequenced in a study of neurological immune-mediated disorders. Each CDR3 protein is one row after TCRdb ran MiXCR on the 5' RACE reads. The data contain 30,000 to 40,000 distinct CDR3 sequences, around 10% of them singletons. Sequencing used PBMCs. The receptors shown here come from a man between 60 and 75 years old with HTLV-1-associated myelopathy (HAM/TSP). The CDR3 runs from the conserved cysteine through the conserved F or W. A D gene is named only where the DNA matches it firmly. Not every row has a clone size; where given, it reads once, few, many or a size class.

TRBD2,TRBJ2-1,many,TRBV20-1,CSARDPMAGGPTYNEQFF,TGCAGTGCTAGAGATCCTATGGCGGGAGGGCCCACCTACAATGAGCAGTTCTTC
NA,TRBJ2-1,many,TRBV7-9,CASSGAEGAGSYNEQFF,TGTGCCAGCAGCGGAGCGGAGGGGGCTGGCTCCTACAATGAGCAGTTCTTC
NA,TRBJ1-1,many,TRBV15,CATSREKGANTEAFF,TGTGCCACCAGCAGAGAAAAAGGGGCGAACACTGAAGCTTTCTTT
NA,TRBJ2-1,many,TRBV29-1,CSVESVGFSYNEQFF,TGCAGCGTTGAATCGGTGGGTTTCTCCTACAATGAGCAGTTCTTC
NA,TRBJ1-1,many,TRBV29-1,CSAPGSRNTEAFF,TGCAGCGCCCCAGGCTCGCGGAACACTGAAGCTTTCTTT
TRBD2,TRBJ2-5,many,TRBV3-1,CASSPGGAGGEETQYF,TGTGCCAGCAGCCCCGGAGGAGCGGGAGGGGAAGAGACCCAGTACTTC
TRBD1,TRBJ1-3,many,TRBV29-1,CSASRQGISGNTIYF,TGCAGCGCCTCACGACAGGGTATCTCTGGAAACACCATATATTTT
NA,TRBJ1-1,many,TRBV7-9,CASSLEEGGTEAFF,TGTGCCAGCAGCTTAGAGGAAGGGGGGACTGAAGCTTTCTTT
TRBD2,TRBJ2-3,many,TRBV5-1,CASSARLALSTDTQYF,TGCGCCAGCAGCGCCCGACTAGCGCTTAGCACAGATACGCAGTATTTT
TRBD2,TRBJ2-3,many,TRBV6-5,CASSSRLAVTGTDTQYF,TGTGCCAGCAGTTCCCGACTAGCAGTTACGGGCACAGATACGCAGTATTTT
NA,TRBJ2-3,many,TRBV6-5,CASSYRGAGDTQYF,TGTGCCAGCAGTTACCGAGGGGCCGGGGATACGCAGTATTTT
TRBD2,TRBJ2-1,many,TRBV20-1,CSARRLAGEARNEQFF,TGCAGTGCTCGCCGCCTAGCGGGAGAGGCTAGGAATGAGCAGTTCTTC
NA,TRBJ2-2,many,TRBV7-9,CASSFETGELFF,TGTGCCAGCAGCTTTGAGACCGGGGAGCTGTTTTTT
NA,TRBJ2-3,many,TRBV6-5,CASSPAAGWADTQYF,TGTGCCAGCAGTCCCGCGGCGGGATGGGCAGATACGCAGTATTTT
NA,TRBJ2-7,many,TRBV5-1,CASRLASRYEQYF,TGCGCCAGCAGGCTAGCCAGTCGCTACGAGCAGTACTTC
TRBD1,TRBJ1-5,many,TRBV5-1,CASSPEGGGRHQPQHF,TGCGCCAGCAGCCCTGAGGGAGGGGGCCGGCATCAGCCCCAGCATTTT
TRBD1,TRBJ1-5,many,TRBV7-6,CASSPVTDRGSNQPQHF,TGTGCCAGCAGCCCCGTAACCGACAGGGGCAGCAATCAGCCCCAGCATTTT
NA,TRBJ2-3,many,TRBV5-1,CASNRRASTDTQYF,TGCGCCAGCAATCGGCGGGCTAGCACAGATACGCAGTATTTT
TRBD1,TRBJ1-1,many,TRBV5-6,CASSSTGGTEAFF,TGTGCCAGCAGCTCGACAGGGGGCACTGAAGCTTTCTTT
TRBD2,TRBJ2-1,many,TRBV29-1,CSAGTSGVGEQFF,TGCAGCGCCGGGACTAGCGGGGTAGGGGAGCAGTTCTTC
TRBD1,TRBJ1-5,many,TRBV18,CASSRDRGNQPQHF,TGTGCCAGCTCAAGGGACAGGGGGAATCAGCCCCAGCATTTT
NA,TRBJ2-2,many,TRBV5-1,CASSLAVGGGNTGELFF,TGCGCCAGCAGCTTGGCCGTCGGAGGGGGCAACACCGGGGAGCTGTTTTTT
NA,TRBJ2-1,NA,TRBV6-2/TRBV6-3,CASSLWDGNSGIISYNEQFF,TGTGCCAGCAGTCTCTGGGATGGGAATAGCGGAATAATCTCCTACAATGAGCAGTTCTTC
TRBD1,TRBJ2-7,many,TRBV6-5,CASRDRSDEQYF,TGTGCCAGCAGGGACAGGAGCGACGAGCAGTACTTC
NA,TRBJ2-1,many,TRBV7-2,CASSLVGGDYNEQFF,TGTGCCAGCAGCTTAGTGGGCGGGGACTACAATGAGCAGTTCTTC
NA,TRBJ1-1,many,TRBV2,CASSAWDFVLGTEAFF,TGTGCCAGCAGTGCCTGGGACTTCGTTTTGGGCACTGAAGCTTTCTTT
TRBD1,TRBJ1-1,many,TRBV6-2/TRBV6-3,CASSWLPGTGDTEAFF,TGTGCCAGCAGTTGGCTGCCCGGGACAGGGGACACTGAAGCTTTCTTT
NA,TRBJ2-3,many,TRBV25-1,CASMFGVTKVTGWSDTQYF,TGTGCCAGCATGTTCGGGGTCACAAAAGTCACCGGGTGGTCAGATACGCAGTATTTT
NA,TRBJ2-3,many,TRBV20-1,CSALLTPVAQYF,TGCAGTGCGCTTCTTACGCCAGTGGCGCAGTATTTT
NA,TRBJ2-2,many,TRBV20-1,CSARGPGSNTGELFF,TGCAGTGCTAGAGGCCCCGGGTCGAACACCGGGGAGCTGTTTTTT
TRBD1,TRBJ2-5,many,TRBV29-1,CSVEKQGALQETQYF,TGCAGCGTTGAGAAACAGGGGGCCCTCCAAGAGACCCAGTACTTC
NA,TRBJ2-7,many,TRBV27,CASMGTSYEQYF,TGTGCCAGCATGGGGACCTCCTACGAGCAGTACTTC
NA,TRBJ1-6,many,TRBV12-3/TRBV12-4,CASSFRGSSPLHF,TGTGCCAGCAGTTTCAGGGGCTCGTCACCCCTCCACTTT
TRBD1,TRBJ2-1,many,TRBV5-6,CASSPGWGQGNYNEQFF,TGTGCCAGCAGCCCGGGGTGGGGACAGGGAAACTACAATGAGCAGTTCTTC
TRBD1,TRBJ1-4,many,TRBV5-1,CASSLATGGREKLFF,TGCGCCAGCAGCTTGGCCACAGGGGGCCGTGAAAAACTGTTTTTT
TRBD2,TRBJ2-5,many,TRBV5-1,CASSSGLAGGQETQYF,TGCGCCAGCAGCTCGGGACTAGCGGGAGGACAAGAGACCCAGTACTTC
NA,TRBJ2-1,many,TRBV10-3,CAISESGSGEQFF,TGTGCCATCAGTGAGTCGGGGTCAGGTGAGCAGTTCTTC
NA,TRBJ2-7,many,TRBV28,CASSQAQSDSYEQYF,TGTGCCAGCAGCCAGGCCCAGAGTGACTCCTACGAGCAGTACTTC
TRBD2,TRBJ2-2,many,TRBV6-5,CASSLGTSGGIRTGELFF,TGTGCCAGCAGCCTGGGGACTAGCGGGGGTATAAGGACCGGGGAGCTGTTTTTT
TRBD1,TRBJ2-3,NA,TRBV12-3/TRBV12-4,CASSSTGPTTQYF,TGTGCCAGCAGTTCGACAGGGCCAACTACGCAGTATTTT
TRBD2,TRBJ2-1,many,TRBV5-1,CASYETSGINEQFF,TGCGCCAGCTATGAGACTAGCGGGATCAATGAGCAGTTCTTC
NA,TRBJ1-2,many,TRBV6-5,CASARSNYGYTF,TGTGCCAGCGCAAGGTCAAACTATGGCTACACCTTC
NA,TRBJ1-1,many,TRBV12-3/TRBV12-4,CASSSPGFMNTEAFF,TGTGCCAGCAGTTCGCCAGGGTTTATGAACACTGAAGCTTTCTTT
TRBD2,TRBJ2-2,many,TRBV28,CASAAGGNTGELFF,TGTGCCAGCGCGGCGGGAGGGAACACCGGGGAGCTGTTTTTT
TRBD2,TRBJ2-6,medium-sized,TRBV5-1,CASSWTQMTSGSASGANVLTF,TGCGCCAGCAGCTGGACGCAAATGACTAGCGGGAGTGCCTCTGGGGCCAACGTCCTGACTTTC